This TCR beta chain came from a study of radiotherapy plus CTLA-4 blockade in lung cancer. As for the study in general: Overall, around 19% of patients showed an objective response, while approximately 28% attained disease control. General study results and limits: With interferon-beta, early dynamics of blood T cell clones were reported to best predict response.

The germline V gene has CDR1 SGHNT and CDR2 YENEEA. There are 18 residues in the CDR3. The V gene end was trimmed by 1 base and the J gene end by 7 bases; junction bases not matched to a gene: 14. Worth noting for this clone: Its specificity is not known.

Method: immunoSEQ multiplex PCR; TCRdb's copy keeps in-frame clones and lacks some. The sample carries some 98,000 clones, roughly four fifths recorded once. V usage is TRBV11-3 and J usage is TRBJ2-1; 9 nucleotides line up with TRBD2. The material sequenced was peripheral blood, taken from a patient treated with radiotherapy plus ipilimumab. The TCR originated in a human donor with non-small cell lung cancer who had a partial response to radiotherapy plus ipilimumab. CDR3 region: CASSLVSARTSVTNEQFF. The DNA of the CDR3 is TGTGCCAGCAGCTTAGTCTCTGCTCGGACTAGCGTGACTAATGAGCAGTTCTTC.